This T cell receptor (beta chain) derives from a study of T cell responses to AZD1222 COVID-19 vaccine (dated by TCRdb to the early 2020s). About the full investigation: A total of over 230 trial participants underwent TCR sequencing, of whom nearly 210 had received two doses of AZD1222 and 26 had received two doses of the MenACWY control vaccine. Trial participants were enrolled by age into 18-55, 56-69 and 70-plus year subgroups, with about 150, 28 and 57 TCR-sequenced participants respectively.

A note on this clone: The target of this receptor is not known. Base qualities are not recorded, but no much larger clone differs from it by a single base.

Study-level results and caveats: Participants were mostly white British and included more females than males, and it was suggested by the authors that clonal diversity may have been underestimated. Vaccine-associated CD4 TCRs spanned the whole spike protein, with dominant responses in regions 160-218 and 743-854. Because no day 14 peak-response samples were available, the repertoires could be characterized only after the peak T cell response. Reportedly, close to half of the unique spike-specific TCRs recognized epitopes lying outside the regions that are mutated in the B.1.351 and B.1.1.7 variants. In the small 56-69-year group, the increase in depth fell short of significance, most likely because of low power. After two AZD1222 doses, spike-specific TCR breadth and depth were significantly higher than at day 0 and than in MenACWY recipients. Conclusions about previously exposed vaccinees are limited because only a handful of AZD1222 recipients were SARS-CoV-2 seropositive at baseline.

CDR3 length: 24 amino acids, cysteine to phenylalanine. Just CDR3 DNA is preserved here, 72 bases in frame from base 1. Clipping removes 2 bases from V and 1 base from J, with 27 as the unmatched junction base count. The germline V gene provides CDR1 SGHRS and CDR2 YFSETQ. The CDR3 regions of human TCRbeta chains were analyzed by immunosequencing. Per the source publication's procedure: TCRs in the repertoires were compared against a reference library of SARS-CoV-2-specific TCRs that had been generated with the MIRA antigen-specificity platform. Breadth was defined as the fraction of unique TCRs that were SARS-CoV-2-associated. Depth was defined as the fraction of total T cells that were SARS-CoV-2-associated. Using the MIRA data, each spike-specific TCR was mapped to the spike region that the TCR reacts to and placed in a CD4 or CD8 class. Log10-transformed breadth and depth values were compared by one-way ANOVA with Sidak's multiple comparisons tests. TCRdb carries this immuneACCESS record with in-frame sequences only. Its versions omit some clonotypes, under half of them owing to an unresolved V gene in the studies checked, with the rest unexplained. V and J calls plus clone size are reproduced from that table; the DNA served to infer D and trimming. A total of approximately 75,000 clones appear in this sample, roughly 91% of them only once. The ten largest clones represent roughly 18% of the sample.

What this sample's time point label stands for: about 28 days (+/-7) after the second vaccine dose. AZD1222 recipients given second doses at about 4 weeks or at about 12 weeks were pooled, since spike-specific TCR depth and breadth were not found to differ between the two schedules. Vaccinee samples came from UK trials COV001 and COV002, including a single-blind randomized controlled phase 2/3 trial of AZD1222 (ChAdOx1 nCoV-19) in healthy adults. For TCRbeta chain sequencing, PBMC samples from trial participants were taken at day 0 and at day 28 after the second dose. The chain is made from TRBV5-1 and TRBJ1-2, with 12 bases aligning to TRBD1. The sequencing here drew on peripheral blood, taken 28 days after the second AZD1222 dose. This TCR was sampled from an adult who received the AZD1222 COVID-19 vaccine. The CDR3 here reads CASSFYGPPGQGARSLSDNYGYTF. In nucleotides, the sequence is TGCGCCAGCAGCTTCTACGGGCCGCCGGGACAGGGGGCGCGGTCCCTCAGCGATAACTATGGCTACACCTTC.